The 16 T cell receptor beta chains in this list originate from one sample, sequenced in a study of blood T cell repertoires in COVID-19. TCRdb keeps only in-frame clones here, not all; method: immunoSEQ multiplex PCR. The data show approximately 210,000 clones, with over 75% seen just once and roughly 2% held by the top ten. The sequencing input was peripheral blood. The receptors originated from a man between 40 and 49 years old with active or convalescent COVID-19.

The CDR3 region has the DNA TGTGCCAGCAGCACACAGGGAGCCCCTTTCAATGAGCAGTTCTTC. Its translation is CASSTQGAPFNEQFF. The V call is TRBV9, the J call TRBJ2-1, with D perhaps matching TRBD1 (6 bases). There are 15 residues in the CDR3. Per the germline V gene, CDR1 is SGDLS and CDR2 is YYNGEE. The V end lost 4 bases, the J end lost 6 bases, and 17 bases lay between the germline ends.

The chain employs TRBV6-5 and TRBJ1-1, with D tentatively TRBD1 (5 bases). Germline V lookup: CDR1 MNHEY, CDR2 SVGAGI. The CDR3 loop spans 13 amino acids. The V and J ends lost 6 bases and 0 bases respectively, with 8 bases between them. The CDR3 reads CASRRQMNTEAFF. CDR3 coding DNA: TGTGCCAGCAGAAGACAGATGAACACTGAAGCTTTCTTT.

The gene calls are TRBV18 and TRBJ2-2; TRBD1 aligns across 8 bases. In germline, CDR1 is KGHSH, CDR2 LQKENI. The CDR3 runs 14 residues. Trimming took 6 bases from V and 7 from J; bases not matched to a gene: 7. The CDR3: CASSLGQESGELFF. CDR3 DNA: TGTGCCAGCTCCCTGGGACAGGAGAGCGGGGAGCTGTTTTTT.

The V gene is TRBV19, the J gene TRBJ1-4, with 9 nucleotides matching TRBD1. Germline values: CDR1 LNHDA, CDR2 SQIVND (reference sequence). The ends lost 8 bases at V and 5 bases at J; junction bases unmatched: 9. The length of the CDR3 is 15 residues. The CDR3 region is CASFGLGQGNEKLFF. The CDR3 DNA is TGTGCCAGTTTCGGCTTGGGACAGGGAAATGAAAAACTGTTTTTT. Variable domain in full (rest from reference TRBV19 and TRBJ1-4): DGGITQSPKYLFRKEGQNVTLSCEQNLNHDAMYWYRQDPGQGLRLIYYSQIVNDFQKGDIAEGYSVSREKKESFPLTVTSAQKNPTAFYLCASFGLGQGNEKLFFGSGTQLSVL.

J is TRBJ2-3 and V is TRBV11-3; D unresolved. The CDR3 has 14 residues. Trimming took 5 bases from V and 1 from J, leaving 10 bases between them. The germline V gene encodes CDR1 SGHNT and CDR2 YENEEA. The DNA for the CDR3 is TGTGCCAGCAGCCCAGAGGCCGGCACAGATACGCAGTATTTT. This codes for CASSPEAGTDTQYF.

The chain employs TRBV4-2 and TRBJ1-2; 9 positions match TRBD1. Germline values: CDR1 LGHNA, CDR2 YNFKEQ. V was pared by 5 bases and J by 2 bases, with 12 bases of the junction left unmatched. The CDR3 length is 17 residues. The CDR3 sequence is CASSLGTGPLGNYGYTF. Here the CDR3 DNA reads TGTGCCAGCAGCTTGGGGACAGGGCCACTTGGGAACTATGGCTACACCTTC.

The chain's CDR3 is CASRQGTYEQYF. In nucleotides, the CDR3 is TGTGCCAGCAGGCAGGGCACCTACGAGCAGTACTTC. V usage is TRBV6-5 and J usage is TRBJ2-7, with D possibly being TRBD1 (5 bases). The CDR3 extends over 12 amino acids. Trimming cost V 6 bases and J 2 bases, with 8 bases left between them. The germline CDR1 and CDR2 sequences are MNHEY and SVGAGI.

This sequence joins TRBV11-2 and TRBJ2-7; 8 nucleotides line up with TRBD1. The length of the CDR3 is 13 residues. With 6 bases clipped from V and 3 bases from J, the junction kept 4 bases outside the gene matches. CDR1 is SGHAT and CDR2 is FQNNGV in the germline V gene. The CDR3 spells CASSYDRGYEQYF. Here the CDR3 DNA reads TGTGCCAGCAGTTACGACAGGGGCTACGAGCAGTACTTC.

The CDR3 region has the DNA TGCAGCGTTGAAAGTGCGGGGCTCACTGAAGCTTTCTTT. Its translation: CSVESAGLTEAFF. V and J are TRBV29-1 and TRBJ1-1; D may be TRBD1 (5 bases). The V end was cut by 2 bases, the J end by 4 bases, with 11 bases between. Germline assignment: CDR1 SQVTM and CDR2 ANQGSEA. The CDR3 covers 13 residues.

This chain links TRBV19 with TRBJ1-3; D is unclear. CDR1 and CDR2 (germline): LNHDA, SQIVND (reference sequence). This CDR3 has 14 residues. Trimming shortened V by 2 bases and J by 2 bases, and 7 bases separated the two germline ends. In DNA, the CDR3 is TGTGCCAGTAGTATAAGAGGGACTGGAAACACCATATATTTT. Translation: CASSIRGTGNTIYF.

The CDR3 reads CASSPAGLAGDYGYTF. The CDR3, as DNA: TGTGCCAGCAGCCCGGCCGGACTGGCAGGGGACTATGGCTACACCTTC. The V gene is TRBV7-9, the J gene TRBJ1-2; the D gene is possibly TRBD1 (6 bases). Between the trimmed V and J ends, which lost 5 bases and 3 bases, there was a span of 19 bases. Germline CDR1 is SEHNR and CDR2 is FQNEAQ (reference sequence). The CDR3 covers 16 residues.

The chain combines TRBV5-1 with TRBJ2-2; no reliable D call. The CDR3 spans 13 residues. Germline loops: CDR1 SGHRS, CDR2 YFSETQ. V was trimmed by 4 bases and J by 4 bases, leaving 8 bases between them. The CDR3 nucleotides are TGCGCCAGCAGCCGCTTTAGCACCGGGGAGCTGTTTTTT. As protein: CASSRFSTGELFF.

The chain joins TRBV3-1 (or the pseudogene TRBV3-2) to TRBJ2-1, with 8 bases fitting TRBD1. Per germline, CDR1 LGHDT and CDR2 YNNKEL (reference sequence). The J segment lost 10 bases and the V segment lost 7 bases, leaving 9 bases of the junction unmatched. The CDR3 loop spans 13 amino acids. The CDR3 DNA reads as TGTGCCAGCACCTTAGACAGGGGATACGAGCAGTTCTTC. Translating gives CASTLDRGYEQFF.

This rearrangement joins TRBV7-2 to TRBJ2-5, with 7 bases matching TRBD1. Looked up from germline, CDR1 is SGHTA and CDR2 is FQGNSA. Unmatched junction bases numbered 9, after V lost 5 bases and J lost 3 bases. The CDR3 loop spans 15 amino acids. CDR3 sequence (DNA): TGTGCCAGCAGCAGGGGGCGGCTAACCAAAGAGACCCAGTACTTC. Translated, it gives CASSRGRLTKETQYF.

This clone was counted only a few times. The V and J genes are TRBV7-9 and TRBJ2-7, with 10 bases matching TRBD1. CDR1 SEHNR and CDR2 FQNEAQ come from the germline V gene (reference sequence). The J segment lost 4 bases and the V segment lost 5 bases, leaving 8 bases of the junction unmatched. The CDR3 contains 15 residues. The CDR3: CASSQGTGATYEQYF. The DNA for the CDR3 is TGTGCCAGCAGCCAAGGGACAGGGGCCACGTACGAGCAGTACTTC. Variable domain in full (rest from reference TRBV7-9 and TRBJ2-7): DTGVSQNPRHKITKRGQNVTFRCDPISEHNRLYWYRQTLGQGPEFLTYFQNEAQLEKSRLLSDRFSAERPKGSFSTLEIQRTEQGDSAMYLCASSQGTGATYEQYFGPGTRLTVT.

V gene TRBV2 combines with J gene TRBJ1-1; D ambiguous. V lost 3 bases and J 1 base, leaving 15 bases between the germline ends. The CDR3 contains 16 residues. Germline CDR1 reads SNHLY; CDR2 reads FYNNEI. CDR3 in amino acids: CASSEGGIARNTEAFF. As DNA, the CDR3 is TGTGCCAGCAGTGAGGGCGGGATAGCGAGGAACACTGAAGCTTTCTTT.